This T cell receptor (beta chain) stems from a study of cytomegalovirus exposure and HLA in healthy donors. This clone came up a few times. Its specificity is not known. Findings and limits, study-wide: V segments that were indistinguishable, TRBV6-2 and TRBV6-3 among them, were omitted from analysis. V- and J-gene trimming in TCR beta was tied to a missense DCLRE1C variant by an analysis performed later. Many donors shared some public TCRs, even though most TCR sequences were rare.

The CDR3 is 13 residues long. V lost 6 bases to trimming and J lost 8 bases, with 16 bases between them. From germline, CDR1 is MNHNS and CDR2 SASEGT. The PCR ran on 60 Vbeta and 13 Jbeta primers. TCRdb's table, derived via immunoSEQ multiplex PCR, lists solely in-frame clones and lacks some. The repertoire holds roughly 120,000 clones, with 65% to 90% as singletons. The chain is built from TRBV6-1 and TRBJ1-1; D remains ambiguous. The clonotype originates from a woman in her thirties or forties in good health and CMV-seronegative. Material: PBMCs. CDR3 DNA sequence: TGTGCCAGCAGAGTAAGCGTAAGGTTGGAAGCTTTCTTT. This gives the protein CASRVSVRLEAFF.